This T cell receptor (beta chain) stems from a study of control samples from healthy donors and cancer patients. Clones were sequenced by immunoSEQ multiplex PCR, and TCRdb holds only the in-frame ones, with some missing. There are about 140,000 clones in the sample; approximately 91% occur only once, and 8% to 9.5% lies in the top ten. In germline, CDR1 is MNHNS, CDR2 SASEGT. V lost 4 bases and J 1 base, leaving 14 bases between the germline ends. The CDR3 has 16 amino acids. Sequencing was performed on blood. The chain links TRBV6-1 to TRBJ2-1; possibly TRBD2 for D (5 bases). The source of this sequence is a woman aged 30 to 39 in good health. The CDR3 reads CASSVSSGISYNEQFF. CDR3 DNA sequence: TGTGCCAGCAGTGTGTCGAGCGGCATTTCCTACAATGAGCAGTTCTTC.